This T cell receptor beta chain stems from a study of blood T cell repertoires in COVID-19. Across the whole study: Samples representing acute and convalescent COVID-19 were sourced from the United States, Italy and Spain. From T cells, B-cell-depleted T cells, or PBMCs came the material, which was cDNA or gDNA.

Data came from immunoSEQ multiplex PCR; TCRdb stores just in-frame clones and leaves some out. This sample has roughly 200,000 clones; 75% to 90% occur once, and the top ten carry approximately 4%. Trimming shortened V by 7 bases and J by 3 bases, and 9 bases separated the two germline ends. Germline CDR1 reads SNHLY; CDR2 reads FYNNEI. The CDR3 loop spans 12 amino acids. Participants' reported clinical history set cohort assignment. The TCR originated in a woman under 40 who had been exposed to COVID-19. Material: PBMCs or T cells enriched from blood (not recorded which). V is TRBV2 and J is TRBJ2-5; weak D call: TRBD1 (6 bases). CDR3 DNA: TGTGCCAGCACGCCAGGGGAAGAGACCCAGTACTTC. It specifies CASTPGEETQYF. Using reference TRBV2 and TRBJ2-5 for the parts outside the CDR3, the full variable domain is EPEVTQTPSHQVTQMGQEVILRCVPISNHLYFYWYRQILGQKVEFLVSFYNNEISEKSEIFDDQFSVERPDGSNFTLKIRSTKLEDSAMYFCASTPGEETQYFGPGTRLLVL.